These T cell receptor beta chains were read from a single sample in a study of cytomegalovirus exposure and HLA in healthy donors. Sequencing was performed with immunoSEQ multiplex PCR; in TCRdb, only in-frame clones are kept and a portion is missing. This sample has some 180,000 clones, with 65% to 80% found just once. The sample consisted of PBMCs. Every receptor here comes from a woman aged 25 to 45 in good health and CMV-seropositive. CDR3s include the opening cysteine and the closing phenylalanine or tryptophan. Fields, in order: D gene, J gene, clone size, V gene, CDR3 DNA, CDR3 protein. D genes are given only for firm matches. Some rows mark clone size as missing; the rest say once, few, many or name a class of expanded clone.

>TRBD1|TRBJ1-2|.|TRBV4-1
TGCGCCAGCAGGGCGACAGGGAACTATGGCTACACCTTC
CASRATGNYGYTF
>TRBD2|TRBJ2-1|.|TRBV27
TGTGCCAGCAGTTTCCCCCCAGGGACTACCCTCTCCTACAATGAGCAGTTCTTC
CASSFPPGTTLSYNEQFF
>TRBD2|TRBJ2-7|.|TRBV5-3
TGTGCCAGAAGCCACGGGCTAGCGGCTAATCGTAGCTCCTACGAGCAGTACTTC
CARSHGLAANRSSYEQYF
>.|TRBJ1-5|.|TRBV4-3
TGCGCCAGCAGCCAAGATTTCCGCGCCGTGGGCAATCAGCCCCAGCATTTT
CASSQDFRAVGNQPQHF
>TRBD2|TRBJ2-3|.|TRBV18
TGTGCCAGCTCACTCAAAGCGGGGAAGGCCACAGATACGCAGTATTTT
CASSLKAGKATDTQYF
>TRBD2|TRBJ2-7|.|TRBV27
TGTGCCAGCAGCCAGGCGGGAGCTAGCGAGCAGTACTTC
CASSQAGASEQYF
>TRBD2|TRBJ2-3|.|TRBV28
TGTGCCAGCAGTATGCCGACTAGCGGGGGAAAAGATACGCAGTATTTT
CASSMPTSGGKDTQYF
>.|TRBJ1-4|.|TRBV5-1
TGCGCCAGCAGCTTGGCCGCGACAGCGAATGAAAAACTGTTTTTT
CASSLAATANEKLFF
>TRBD2|TRBJ2-2|.|TRBV30
TGTGCCTGGAGGGGGACTAGCGGGGGGCTCGGGGAGCTGTTTTTT
CAWRGTSGGLGELFF
>.|TRBJ2-1|.|TRBV5-1
TGCGCCAGCAGCTTGGGAGCCGGGGATACCTACAATGAGCAGTTCTTC
CASSLGAGDTYNEQFF
>.|TRBJ1-1|.|TRBV7-9
TGTGCCAGCAGCTTACTGGGGGGCACTGAAGCTTTCTTT
CASSLLGGTEAFF
>TRBD1|TRBJ1-1|.|TRBV29-1
TGCAGCGTAGATTACAGGGGAAGGGGGACTGAAGCTTTCTTT
CSVDYRGRGTEAFF
>TRBD2|TRBJ2-7|.|TRBV4-2
TGTGCCAGCAGCCTTAAACGCGACGCGGGGGGCCCCCACGAGCAGTACTTC
CASSLKRDAGGPHEQYF
>TRBD2|TRBJ2-4|.|TRBV19
TGTGCCAGTAGTCCCGGCGGGGGGAAAAACATTCAGTACTTC
CASSPGGGKNIQYF
>.|TRBJ2-2|.|TRBV4-2
TGTGCCAGCAGCCGGGCCGGTACAAACACCGGGGAGCTGTTTTTT
CASSRAGTNTGELFF
>TRBD1|TRBJ2-7|.|TRBV28
TGTGCCAGCAGTTGGGGGACAGGGGGAAATGAGCAGTACTTC
CASSWGTGGNEQYF
>.|TRBJ2-4|.|TRBV19
TGTGCCAGTGCACAGGGCAACATTCAGTACTTC
CASAQGNIQYF
>TRBD2|TRBJ2-1|.|TRBV4-1
TGCGCCACAGGCCCTAGCGGGGCCAGCTCCTACAATGAGCAGTTCTTC
CATGPSGASSYNEQFF
>.|TRBJ2-7|once|TRBV16
TGTGCCAGCAGCCAACCGGACAGAGGGCAGTACTTC
CASSQPDRGQYF
>.|TRBJ2-1|.|TRBV5-4
TGTGCCAGCAGCTTGAGACAGAAGTACAATGAGCAGTTCTTC
CASSLRQKYNEQFF
>TRBD2|TRBJ2-3|once|TRBV2
TGTGCCAGCAGTGGGCCGACTAGCGGAGATACGCAGTATTTT
CASSGPTSGDTQYF
>.|TRBJ2-3|few|TRBV6-1
TGTGCCAGCAGTTTCGGGGGTGATACGCAGTATTTT
CASSFGGDTQYF
>.|TRBJ2-7|once|TRBV5-1
TGCGCCAGCAGCTTGCAGAGGCTGGGCGAGCAGTACTTC
CASSLQRLGEQYF
>.|TRBJ2-3|few|TRBV21-1
TGTGCCAGCAGCAAAGCAGCAGCGGGGGACACAGATACGCAGTATTTT
CASSKAAAGDTDTQYF
>.|TRBJ2-7|.|TRBV21-1
TGTGCCAGCAGCAGATGGGCGGGACCCTACGAGCAGTACTTC
CASSRWAGPYEQYF
>.|TRBJ2-2|few|TRBV19
TGTGCCAGTAGTATGGGGGGGGCGCTCACCGGGGAGCTGTTTTTT
CASSMGGALTGELFF
>.|TRBJ2-3|.|TRBV18
TGTGCCAGCTCACCACAAGAACAGTCTAGCACAGATACGCAGTATTTT
CASSPQEQSSTDTQYF
>.|TRBJ2-3|.|TRBV11-3
TGTGCCAGCAGCTTAGAAGGTCGACAAACAGATACGCAGTATTTT
CASSLEGRQTDTQYF
>.|TRBJ2-7|.|TRBV7-9
TGTGCCAGCAGCGCAATCAAAGGGACATTTGGGGACGAGCAGTACTTC
CASSAIKGTFGDEQYF